Following are 18 T cell receptor beta chains from one sample sequenced in a study of cytomegalovirus exposure and HLA in healthy donors. The PCR contained 60 Vbeta and 13 Jbeta primers. TCRdb's table, derived via immunoSEQ multiplex PCR, lists solely in-frame clones and lacks some. The sample comprises some 200,000 clones, 81% of which are singletons, and over 3.5% rests with the top ten. The sequencing input was PBMCs. These TCRs come from a man aged 50 or older in good health and CMV-seronegative.

This clone was seen a few times. The chain joins TRBV11-2 to TRBJ1-6; 8 nucleotides match TRBD1. The length of the CDR3 is 15 residues. Germline lookup yields CDR1 SGHAT and CDR2 FQNNGV. V gave up 2 bases and J gave up 8 bases; unmatched junction bases: 5. CDR3 sequence reads: CASSLSGQGYSPLHF. DNA of the CDR3: TGTGCCAGCAGCTTATCAGGACAGGGTTATTCACCCCTCCACTTT.

Note on this clone: Other DNA sequences in the sample encode the same CDR3. The rearrangement joins TRBV7-9 to TRBJ1-3; D unresolved. Germline V gene data show CDR1 as SEHNR and CDR2 as FQNEAQ (reference sequence). The V and J ends lost 1 base and 0 bases respectively, with 10 bases between them. The CDR3 is 16 residues long. CDR3 sequence reads: CASSLETRSSGNTIYF. Here the CDR3 DNA reads TGTGCCAGCAGCTTAGAAACCAGAAGCTCTGGAAACACCATATATTTT. The complete variable domain, with remaining parts taken from reference TRBV7-9 and TRBJ1-3, reads DTGVSQNPRHKITKRGQNVTFRCDPISEHNRLYWYRQTLGQGPEFLTYFQNEAQLEKSRLLSDRFSAERPKGSFSTLEIQRTEQGDSAMYLCASSLETRSSGNTIYFGEGSWLTVV.

The chain uses TRBV30 and TRBJ2-7; D is unresolved. V lost 3 bases to trimming and J lost 3 bases, with 12 bases between them. The CDR3 runs to 13 residues. Germline V gene sequence: CDR1 GTSNPN, CDR2 SVGIG (reference sequence). For the CDR3, the DNA is TGTGCCTGGAGGGTGCAAGGCGGCTACGAGCAGTACTTC. Encoded protein: CAWRVQGGYEQYF.

J is TRBJ1-6 and V is TRBV5-6; 7 bases agree with TRBD1. The CDR3 is 17 residues long. CDR1 and CDR2 (germline): SGHDT, YYEEEE. The V gene end was trimmed by 4 bases and the J gene end by 4 bases; junction bases not matched to a gene: 11. The CDR3 DNA sequence: TGTGCCAGCAGCCGTTGGACAGGAATCTTTTATAATTCACCCCTCCACTTT. Translating gives CASSRWTGIFYNSPLHF.

This chain links TRBV10-2 with TRBJ2-1; the D is unclear. The germline CDR1 and CDR2 sequences are WSHSY and SAAADI. CDR3 length equals 13 residues. V was pared by 4 bases and J by 1 base, with 5 bases between. Written as DNA, the CDR3 is TGCGCCAGCAGTGGCAGTTCCTACAATGAGCAGTTCTTC. Translation: CASSGSSYNEQFF.

The genes are TRBV9 and TRBJ1-2, with D maybe TRBD1 (6 bases). Germline assignment: CDR1 SGDLS and CDR2 YYNGEE. CDR3 size: 12 residues. V was cut by 3 bases and J by 8 bases, with 11 bases left in between. CDR3 sequence: CASSDRDTGYTF. The CDR3 DNA follows: TGTGCCAGCAGCGACCGGGACACCGGCTACACCTTC.

Written as DNA, the CDR3 is TGCGCCAGCAGCCGAGGGGGTTCTGGAAACACCATATATTTT. As protein: CASSRGGSGNTIYF. The V gene is TRBV4-3, the J gene TRBJ1-3; D may be TRBD1 (6 bases). V was trimmed by 4 bases and J by 1 base, leaving 8 bases between them. The CDR3 has 14 residues. Germline lookup yields CDR1 LGHNA and CDR2 YSLEER.

The chain employs TRBV5-6 and TRBJ1-4, with TRBD1 matching over 11 bases. V shed 3 bases, J shed 8 bases, and the junction held 9 bases outside the gene matches. The CDR3 runs 16 residues. The germline V gene encodes CDR1 SGHDT and CDR2 YYEEEE. CDR3 residues: CASSSRPGTGGEKLFF. For the CDR3, the DNA is TGTGCCAGCAGCTCGCGCCCCGGGACAGGGGGGGAAAAACTGTTTTTT.

The chain combines TRBV11-2 with TRBJ1-2; 8 nucleotides agree with TRBD1. CDR3 length: 16 residues. V was clipped by 5 bases and J by 5 bases; unmatched bases: 13. The germline V gene has CDR1 SGHAT and CDR2 FQNNGV. CDR3 region: CASSRTVTGELYGYTF. In DNA, the CDR3 is TGTGCCAGCAGCCGAACTGTGACAGGGGAACTATATGGCTACACCTTC.

The rearrangement links TRBV7-8 to TRBJ2-5; D is possibly TRBD2 (5 bases). This CDR3 spans 15 amino acids. With 4 bases removed from V and 0 bases from J, the gap between germline ends came to 12 bases. Looked up from germline, CDR1 is SGHVS and CDR2 is FQNEAQ. The CDR3 DNA is TGTGCCAGCAGCTCCTGGACTGTGTACCAAGAGACCCAGTACTTC. Its translation is CASSSWTVYQETQYF.

The chain links TRBV5-6 to TRBJ2-5; TRBD1 is a possible D gene (6 bases). The J call could be wrong; TRBJ2-7 is a better fit for the DNA end. The CDR3 covers 15 residues. The germline gives CDR1 SGHDT, CDR2 YYEEEE. This chain's CDR3 is CASSLGGRPSYEQYF. DNA of the CDR3: TGTGCCAGCAGCTTGGGGGGGCGCCCCTCCTACGAGCAGTACTTC.

This chain links TRBV5-5 with TRBJ2-5, with a weak D call TRBD2 (5 bases). Trimming took 3 bases from V and 0 from J, leaving 15 bases between them. This CDR3 is built from 16 residues. Germline V lookup: CDR1 SGHKS, CDR2 YYEKEE (reference sequence). The CDR3 loop reads CASSSHEGTDQETQYF. CDR3 coding DNA: TGTGCCAGCAGCTCCCACGAGGGCACCGACCAAGAGACCCAGTACTTC.

The V gene is TRBV10-3, the J gene TRBJ2-2; a possible D gene is TRBD1 (6 bases). Germline CDR1 reads ENHRY; CDR2 reads SYGVKD. The CDR3 has 15 amino acids. V gave up 5 bases and J gave up 4 bases, with 14 bases separating them. CDR3 in amino acids: CAISNPGHVTGELFF. CDR3 bases: TGTGCCATCAGTAATCCGGGACATGTCACCGGGGAGCTGTTTTTT.

CDR3: CASTLGGLPQHF. CDR3 bases: TGTGCCAGCACCTTGGGGGGTTTGCCCCAGCATTTT. V and J are TRBV7-8 and TRBJ1-5; the D gene is possibly TRBD1 (5 bases). V lost 7 bases and J 9 bases, leaving 13 bases between the germline ends. Germline CDR1 SGHVS, CDR2 FQNEAQ. CDR3 length: 12 amino acids.

J is TRBJ2-7 and V is TRBV7-2, with TRBD2 as a possible D gene (5 bases). Trimming took off 3 bases at V and 8 bases at J, with 17 bases between the two ends. The CDR3 extends over 14 amino acids. Germline values: CDR1 SGHTA, CDR2 FQGNSA. This chain's CDR3 is CASSFGLEEAQQYF. The DNA of the CDR3 is TGTGCCAGCAGCTTTGGGCTGGAGGAAGCTCAGCAGTACTTC.

The chain joins TRBV11-2 to TRBJ1-2; D unresolved. Germline V gene data show CDR1 as SGHAT and CDR2 as FQNNGV. V dropped 1 base and J dropped 0 bases, with 6 bases sitting between them. This CDR3 comprises 14 residues. CDR3 loop: CASSLVLANYGYTF. In DNA, the CDR3 is TGTGCCAGCAGCTTAGTCCTAGCTAACTATGGCTACACCTTC.

V usage is TRBV5-6 and J usage is TRBJ2-1; 7 bases match TRBD2. V lost 4 bases, J lost 7 bases, and 8 bases stayed unmatched. From germline, CDR1 is SGHDT and CDR2 YYEEEE. The CDR3 is 14 residues long. CDR3 region: CASSLGTIGNEQFF. The CDR3 coding sequence is TGTGCCAGCAGCCTCGGGACTATCGGGAATGAGCAGTTCTTC.

The chain has TRBV7-2 and TRBJ2-7; D is ambiguous. The V and J ends lost 5 bases and 5 bases respectively, with 19 bases between them. This CDR3 is 15 amino acids long. CDR1 and CDR2 from the germline V gene are SGHTA and FQGNSA. This CDR3 is CASSPVPLGGDEQYF. Here the CDR3 DNA reads TGTGCCAGCAGCCCAGTACCTCTAGGTGGAGACGAGCAGTACTTC.